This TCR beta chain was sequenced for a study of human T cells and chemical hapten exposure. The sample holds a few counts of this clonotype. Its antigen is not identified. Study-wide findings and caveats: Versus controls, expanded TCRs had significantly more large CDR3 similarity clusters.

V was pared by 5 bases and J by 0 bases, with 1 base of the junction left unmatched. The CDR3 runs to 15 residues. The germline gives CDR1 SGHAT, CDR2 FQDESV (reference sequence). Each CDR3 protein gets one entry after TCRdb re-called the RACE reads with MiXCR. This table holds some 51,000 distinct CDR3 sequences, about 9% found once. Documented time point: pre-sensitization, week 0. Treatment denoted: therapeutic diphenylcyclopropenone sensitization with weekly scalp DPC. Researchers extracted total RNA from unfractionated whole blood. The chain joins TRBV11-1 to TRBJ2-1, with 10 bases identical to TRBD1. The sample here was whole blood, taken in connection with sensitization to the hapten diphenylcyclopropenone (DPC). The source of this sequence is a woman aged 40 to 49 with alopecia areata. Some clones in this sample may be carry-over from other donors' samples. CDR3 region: CASSRQGASYNEQFF. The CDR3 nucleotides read TGTGCCAGCAGCCGACAGGGGGCCTCCTACAATGAGCAGTTCTTC.